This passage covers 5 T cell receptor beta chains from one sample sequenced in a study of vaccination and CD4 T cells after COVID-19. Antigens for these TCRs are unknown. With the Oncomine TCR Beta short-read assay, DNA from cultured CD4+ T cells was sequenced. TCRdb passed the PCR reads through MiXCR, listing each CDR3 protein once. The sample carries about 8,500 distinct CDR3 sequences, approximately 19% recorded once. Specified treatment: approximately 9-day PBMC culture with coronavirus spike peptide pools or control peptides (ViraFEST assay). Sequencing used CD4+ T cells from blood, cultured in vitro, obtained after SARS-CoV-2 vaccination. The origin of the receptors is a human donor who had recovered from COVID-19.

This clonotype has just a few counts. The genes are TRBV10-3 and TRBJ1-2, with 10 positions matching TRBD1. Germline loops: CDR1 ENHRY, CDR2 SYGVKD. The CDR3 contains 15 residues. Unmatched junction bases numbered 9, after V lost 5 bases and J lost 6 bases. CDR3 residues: CAISKRDRGEDGYTF. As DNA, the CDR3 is TGTGCCATCAGTAAAAGGGACAGGGGCGAGGATGGCTACACCTTC.

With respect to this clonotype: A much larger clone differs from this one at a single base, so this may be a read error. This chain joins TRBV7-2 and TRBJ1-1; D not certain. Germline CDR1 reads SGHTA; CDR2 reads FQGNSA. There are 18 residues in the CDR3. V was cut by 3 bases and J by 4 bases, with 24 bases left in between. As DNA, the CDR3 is TGTGCCAGCAGCTTTAGTCGCCCCCCTATCGGGAGAGGCACTGAAGCTTTCTTT. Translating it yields CASSFSRPPIGRGTEAFF.

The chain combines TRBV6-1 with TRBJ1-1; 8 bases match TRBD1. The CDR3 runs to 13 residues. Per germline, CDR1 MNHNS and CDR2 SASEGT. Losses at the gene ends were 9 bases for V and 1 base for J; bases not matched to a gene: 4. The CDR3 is CASLTGANTEAFF. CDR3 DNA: TGTGCCAGTTTGACAGGGGCGAACACTGAAGCTTTCTTT.

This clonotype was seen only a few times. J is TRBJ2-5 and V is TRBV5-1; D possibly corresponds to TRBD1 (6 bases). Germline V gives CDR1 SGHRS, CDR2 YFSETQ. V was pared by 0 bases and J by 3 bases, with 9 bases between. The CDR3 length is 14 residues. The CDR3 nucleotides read TGCGCCAGCAGCTTGGGGGCAGGGGAAGAGACCCAGTACTTC. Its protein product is CASSLGAGEETQYF. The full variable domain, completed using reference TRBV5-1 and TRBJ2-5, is KAGVTQTPRYLIKTRGQQVTLSCSPISGHRSVSWYQQTPGQGLQFLFEYFSETQRNKGNFPGRFSGRQFSNSRSEMNVSTLELGDSALYLCASSLGAGEETQYFGPGTRLLVL.

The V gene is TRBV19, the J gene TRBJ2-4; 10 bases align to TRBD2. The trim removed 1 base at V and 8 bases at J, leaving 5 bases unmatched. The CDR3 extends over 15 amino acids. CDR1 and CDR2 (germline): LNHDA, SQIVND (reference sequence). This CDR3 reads CASSIGLAGVDIQYF. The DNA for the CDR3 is TGTGCCAGTAGTATAGGTCTAGCGGGAGTTGACATTCAGTACTTC.